Listed below are T cell receptor beta chains from one sample, sequenced in a study of T cell responses to AZD1222 COVID-19 vaccine. Sequenced by immunoSEQ multiplex PCR; TCRdb stores in-frame clones only, minus some. The sample holds some 170,000 clones, 92% seen once. Sequences were derived from peripheral blood, sampled 28 days after the second AZD1222 dose. These receptors were taken from an adult who received the AZD1222 COVID-19 vaccine. Each CDR3 is given with its conserved first and last residue. Fields, in order: V gene, J gene, CDR3 protein.

TRBV27,TRBJ1-2,CASSLSWRGSWIGYTF
TRBV12-3/TRBV12-4,TRBJ2-7,CASSLVHSYEQYF
TRBV6-1,TRBJ1-5,CASSEEFPNQPQHF
TRBV10-3,TRBJ1-1,CATQRTGNTEAFF
TRBV3-1/TRBV3-2,TRBJ2-5,CASSPGLAGVETQYF
TRBV27,TRBJ1-5,CATPPSQERAESNQPQHF
TRBV11-2,TRBJ1-1,CASSLGTGWDTEAFF
TRBV10-3,TRBJ2-2,CAISLIGTGDTGELFF
TRBV19,TRBJ1-1,CASSTQGARNTEAFF
TRBV6-6,TRBJ1-1,CASSYSGRMNTEAFF
TRBV6-2/TRBV6-3,TRBJ2-5,CASSHGQGGRETQYF
TRBV6-5,TRBJ1-6,CASSQTGVASPLHF
TRBV6-4,TRBJ1-1,CASSDGENTEAFF
TRBV6-5,TRBJ1-1,CASSYGGVRTEAFF
TRBV29-1,TRBJ2-1,CSVESPSGDGNEQFF
TRBV19,TRBJ2-2,CASSRQGDTGELFF
TRBV6-5,TRBJ2-5,CASSPPGRWETQYF
TRBV25-1,TRBJ2-2,CASTLRGRRTGELFF
TRBV7-6,TRBJ1-1,CASTQGPGGNTEAFF
TRBV12-5,TRBJ1-5,CASGLGPSNQPQHF
TRBV19,TRBJ2-3,CASSIPGLYTQYF
TRBV27,TRBJ2-7,CASSDSALRGYEQYF
TRBV2,TRBJ1-5,CASSGTGGLTNQPQHF
TRBV5-8,TRBJ1-1,CASSVGGTGTEAFF
TRBV10-3,TRBJ2-1,CAISDVGTYNEQFF
TRBV5-1,TRBJ2-6,CASSLGGSGANVLTF
TRBV2,TRBJ2-1,CASSDGDRVAYNEQFF
TRBV5-1,TRBJ1-3,CASGTGGRGNTIYF
TRBV6-2/TRBV6-3,TRBJ1-5,CASSGYLTDQPQHF
TRBV7-9,TRBJ1-6,CASSSTGVSPLHF
TRBV6-5,TRBJ2-7,CASSYVLSGEQYF
TRBV19,TRBJ1-5,CASLGQGDQPQHF
TRBV10-1,TRBJ2-3,CASSGSFPTDTQYF
TRBV11-2,TRBJ2-4,CASSPRTGPNIQYF
TRBV12-3/TRBV12-4,TRBJ1-2,CASSRGPTYGYTF
TRBV27,TRBJ2-1,CASRSADRTEQFF
TRBV7-9,TRBJ2-2,CASSYLGANTGELFF
TRBV6-5,TRBJ1-5,CASQGGRNQPQHF
TRBV4-1,TRBJ1-2,CASSQDRAGDGYTF
TRBV6-1,TRBJ1-5,CASSERRTRPQHF
TRBV2,TRBJ2-6,CASSSGRSGANVLTF
TRBV2,TRBJ2-7,CARGDTPGRETGREQYF
TRBV5-4,TRBJ1-2,CASSAGTDGLGYTF
TRBV20-1,TRBJ2-5,CSAILTETQYF
TRBV4-1,TRBJ1-3,CASRPGVVSVNTIYF
TRBV11-2,TRBJ1-5,CASSLEGAGNQPQHF
TRBV2,TRBJ1-2,CASSEKCGGPKGYTF
TRBV7-2,TRBJ1-5,CASSLGGSAAYSNQPQHF
TRBV29-1,TRBJ1-1,CSALPGHKNTEAFF
TRBV6-5,TRBJ2-7,CASGDRGYEQYF
TRBV4-2,TRBJ1-6,CASSQGSHGARYNSPLHF
TRBV19,TRBJ2-7,CASSIVGRGNSEQYF
TRBV13,TRBJ2-7,CASSQTGDDSYEQYF